Following are 3 T cell receptor beta chains from one sample sequenced in a study of blood T cell repertoires in COVID-19. Measured with immunoSEQ multiplex PCR; TCRdb has only the in-frame clones, and not every one. The profile covers hundreds of thousands of clones, with 85% to 90% appearing a single time and more than 5.5% taken by the ten largest. What was sequenced was peripheral blood. The origin of the receptors is an elderly man with acute or convalescent COVID-19.

The chain joins TRBV24-1 to TRBJ1-2; D gene ambiguous. There are 17 residues in the CDR3. CDR1 is KGHDR and CDR2 is SFDVKD in the germline V gene. Trimming removed 2 bases from V and 2 bases from J, with 17 bases in between. The CDR3 here is CATSDSLGRRLNYGYTF. The DNA for the CDR3 is TGTGCCACCAGTGATTCTTTAGGGAGGCGGCTGAACTATGGCTACACCTTC.

The V and J genes are TRBV30 and TRBJ2-3, with D tentatively TRBD1 (6 bases). The CDR3 extends over 16 amino acids. Trimming pared 3 bases from V and 1 base from J, leaving 17 bases between. Germline loops: CDR1 GTSNPN, CDR2 SVGIG (reference sequence). CDR3 DNA sequence: TGTGCCTGGAGCCCCAACAGGGTCAGAGGCACAGATACGCAGTATTTT. Amino acids: CAWSPNRVRGTDTQYF.

The rearrangement joins TRBV7-9 to TRBJ2-7; 9 nucleotides line up with TRBD1. Germline V gene data show CDR1 as SEHNR and CDR2 as FQNEAQ (reference sequence). V was clipped by 3 bases and J by 6 bases; unmatched bases: 9. CDR3 length equals 15 residues. The DNA for the CDR3 is TGTGCCAGCAGCTTGCATGGACAGGGGCCCCGCGAGCAGTACTTC. Protein product: CASSLHGQGPREQYF.